These T cell receptor beta chains were read from a single sample in a study of response to subunit inactivated influenza vaccine. TCRdb reprocessed the RT-PCR reads with MiXCR, giving one entry per CDR3 protein. Among about 310,000 distinct CDR3 sequences listed, around a fifth were seen once. Sequenced here: PBMCs from blood, sampled 21 months after vaccination. The receptors here all came from a man in his fifties or sixties who received an inactivated influenza vaccine. The CDR3 runs from the conserved cysteine through the conserved F or W. Each record gives: V gene, J gene, clone size, D gene, CDR3 protein, CDR3 DNA. A D gene is named only where the DNA matches it firmly. Size is stated for part of the rows, as once, few or many counts, or as a class when the clone is expanded.

TRBV20-1,TRBJ1-4,many,TRBD1,CSARDHIDRAATNEKLFF,TGCAGTGCTAGAGATCATATTGACAGGGCGGCAACTAATGAAAAACTGTTTTTT
TRBV7-2,TRBJ2-3,few,TRBD2,CASSFVLAGWDTQYF,TGTGCCAGCAGCTTCGTACTAGCGGGATGGGATACGCAGTATTTT
TRBV6-2/TRBV6-3,TRBJ2-3,.,.,CASSYSPLQEGPTDTQYF,TGTGCCAGCAGTTACTCGCCGTTACAGGAAGGTCCCACAGATACGCAGTATTTT
TRBV4-2,TRBJ2-1,.,TRBD2,CASSQDRGGRGEQFF,TGTGCCAGCAGCCAAGATCGGGGCGGGAGGGGTGAGCAGTTCTTC
TRBV10-2,TRBJ1-4,.,.,CASSEEGGTNEKLFF,TGCGCCAGCAGTGAGGAGGGGGGTACTAATGAAAAACTGTTTTTT
TRBV19,TRBJ1-1,few,TRBD1,CASSMGTGWNTEAFF,TGTGCCAGTAGTATGGGGACAGGGTGGAACACTGAAGCTTTCTTT
TRBV28,TRBJ1-2,.,TRBD1,CASSSLRTGANYGYTF,TGTGCCAGCAGTTCGCTCCGGACAGGGGCTAACTATGGCTACACCTTC
TRBV20-1,TRBJ1-2,few,.,CSAGPGGGWHTTDYGYTF,TGCAGTGCTGGGCCGGGGGGAGGTTGGCACACGACCGACTATGGCTACACCTTC
TRBV16,TRBJ1-1,.,.,CASSQSEGSMNTEAFF,TGTGCCAGCAGCCAATCAGAGGGGAGCATGAACACTGAAGCTTTCTTT
TRBV20-1,TRBJ1-1,many,.,CSASRLGEGLAFF,TGCAGTGCTAGCCGTCTAGGGGAGGGGTTGGCTTTCTTT
TRBV29-1,TRBJ2-3,.,.,CSVGGERQGRVDTQYF,TGCAGCGTTGGCGGGGAGCGGCAGGGTAGAGTAGATACGCAGTATTTT
TRBV7-3,TRBJ2-2,.,TRBD2,CASSVLAGGTGELFF,TGTGCCAGCAGCGTACTAGCGGGAGGAACCGGGGAGCTGTTTTTT
TRBV6-1,TRBJ1-5,many,.,CASSRDHNSNQPQHF,TGTGCCAGCAGCCGGGACCATAATAGCAATCAGCCCCAGCATTTT
TRBV6-5,TRBJ1-2,few,.,CASSYSAVSDLGYTF,TGTGCCAGCAGTTACTCCGCGGTGTCCGACCTGGGCTACACCTTC
TRBV24-1,TRBJ1-4,few,TRBD1,CATSAGQGVTNEKLFF,TGTGCCACCAGTGCTGGACAGGGGGTTACTAATGAAAAACTGTTTTTT
TRBV12-3/TRBV12-4,TRBJ1-6,many,.,CASSMGSYNSPLHF,TGTGCCAGCAGTATGGGGTCCTATAATTCACCCCTCCACTTT
TRBV7-3,TRBJ1-1,few,TRBD1,CASSQAAGGLNTEAFF,TGTGCCAGCAGTCAAGCGGCAGGGGGTCTGAACACTGAAGCTTTCTTT
TRBV6-1,TRBJ1-1,few,.,CASSPDVWNTEAFF,TGTGCCAGCAGCCCCGACGTATGGAACACTGAAGCTTTCTTT